The 22 T cell receptor beta chains presented below share a single source sample, sequenced in a study of blood T cell repertoires in COVID-19. The method was immunoSEQ multiplex PCR; TCRdb's version includes in-frame clones alone and lacks a portion of them. The table records approximately 390,000 clones, just under 90% of them present only once. Sequenced: PBMCs or T cells enriched from blood (not recorded which). The source is a woman aged 50 to 60 who had recovered from COVID-19.

Here the CDR3 reads CASSSFGQGQQETQYF. CDR3 nucleotide sequence: TGCGCCAGCAGCTCCTTCGGACAGGGTCAGCAAGAGACCCAGTACTTC. The rearrangement uses TRBV5-1 and TRBJ2-5; TRBD1 aligns across 8 bases. Looked up from germline, CDR1 is SGHRS and CDR2 is YFSETQ. V dropped 3 bases and J dropped 2; count of bases not matched to a gene: 9. The CDR3 extends over 16 amino acids.

The chain combines TRBV5-1 with TRBJ2-3; TRBD2 matches at 10 bases. The CDR3 contains 16 residues. Trimming at V came to 2 bases and at J to 1 base, leaving 4 bases not matched to a gene. CDR1 is SGHRS, CDR2 YFSETQ, per germline. As DNA, the CDR3 is TGCGCCAGCAGCTTTGATCTAGCGGGGGGCACAGATACGCAGTATTTT. Translation: CASSFDLAGGTDTQYF.

The chain uses TRBV15 and TRBJ1-2, with a tentative D call TRBD1 (6 bases). This CDR3 has 14 amino acids. V lost 0 bases, J lost 8 bases, and 13 bases lay in between. In germline, CDR1 is LNHNV, CDR2 YYDKDF (reference sequence). The DNA for the CDR3 is TGTGCCACCAGCAGAGACCAATCCAGGGGCGGCTACACCTTC. Translated: CATSRDQSRGGYTF.

The V gene is TRBV12-3 or TRBV12-4, the J gene TRBJ2-2; D gene unclear. This CDR3 is 13 amino acids long. V lost 8 bases and J 4 bases, leaving 11 bases between the germline ends. DNA for the CDR3: TGTGCCAGCGGGCAGAGTCTCACCGGGGAGCTGTTTTTT. Residues: CASGQSLTGELFF.

The genes are TRBV7-9 and TRBJ1-5; D gene ambiguous. Germline values: CDR1 SEHNR, CDR2 FQNEAQ (reference sequence). Trimming left V 1 base short and J 1 base short, with 11 bases between. The CDR3 has 16 residues. The CDR3 bases are TGTGCCAGCAGCTTAGTGAGTAGTCTGAGCAATCAGCCCCAGCATTTT. Amino acids: CASSLVSSLSNQPQHF.

The V gene is TRBV18, the J gene TRBJ1-5; D possibly corresponds to TRBD1 (5 bases). The germline V gene encodes CDR1 KGHSH and CDR2 LQKENI. The length of the CDR3 is 17 residues. V was clipped by 1 base and J by 4 bases, with 17 bases between them. The CDR3 nucleotides read TGTGCCAGCTCACCACGCGTCAGGGAAGAAGGGAATCAGCCCCAGCATTTT. Translated, it gives CASSPRVREEGNQPQHF.

The J gene is TRBJ1-1, the V gene TRBV2; possibly TRBD1 for D (5 bases). CDR1 SNHLY and CDR2 FYNNEI come from the germline V gene. V gave up 5 bases and J gave up 8 bases, with 12 bases separating them. This CDR3 is 12 amino acids long. CDR3 region: CASSLGHLEAFF. The CDR3 DNA reads TGTGCCAGCAGTCTCGGACACCTAGAAGCTTTCTTT.

The chain employs TRBV2 and TRBJ2-7; 7 positions agree with TRBD1. The CDR3 is 13 residues long. Germline V CDR1 and CDR2: SNHLY, FYNNEI. The V segment lost 6 bases and the J segment 5 bases; nucleotides outside the gene matches: 7. CDR3 coding DNA: TGTGCCAGCAGAAGAGACAGGGTCAACGAGCAGTACTTC. It codes for CASRRDRVNEQYF.

The J gene is TRBJ2-7, the V gene TRBV7-6, with D possibly TRBD1 on 5 matching bases. CDR1 and CDR2 from the germline V gene are SGHVS and FNYEAQ. V was clipped by 5 bases and J by 4 bases, with 18 bases between them. The CDR3 is 15 amino acids. CDR3: CASSLRAGLEYEQYF. In DNA, the CDR3 is TGTGCCAGCAGCCTCCGTGCAGGGCTAGAGTACGAGCAGTACTTC.

The chain is built from TRBV2 and TRBJ1-2, with D unresolved. With 4 bases removed from V and 8 bases from J, the gap between germline ends came to 14 bases. The CDR3 is 13 residues long. Germline V gives CDR1 SNHLY, CDR2 FYNNEI. The CDR3 loop reads CASSARSRGGYTF. CDR3 DNA sequence: TGTGCCAGCAGTGCTAGGTCCCGTGGGGGCTACACCTTC.

The gene calls are TRBV11-2 and TRBJ1-1; D is perhaps TRBD1 (5 bases). The CDR3 is 12 amino acids. CDR1 is SGHAT, CDR2 FQNNGV, per germline. Trimming left V 4 bases short and J 8 bases short, with 11 bases between. CDR3 region: CASSSSRTEAFF. In nucleotides, the CDR3 is TGTGCCAGCAGCTCCTCTAGGACAGAAGCTTTCTTT.

This sequence joins TRBV7-9 and TRBJ1-5; D remains unclear. This CDR3 spans 14 amino acids. Germline V lookup: CDR1 SEHNR, CDR2 FQNEAQ (reference sequence). Trimming took 0 bases from V and 7 from J, leaving 10 bases between them. CDR3 nucleotides: TGTGCCAGCAGCTTAGCGGAGGAATGGCAGCCCCAGCATTTT. Amino acids: CASSLAEEWQPQHF.

The chain employs TRBV7-9 and TRBJ1-2, with D possibly TRBD1 on 5 matching bases. The CDR3 sequence is 11 residues long. The V end was cut by 4 bases, the J end by 6 bases, with 6 bases between. Germline V gene data show CDR1 as SEHNR and CDR2 as FQNEAQ (reference sequence). The CDR3 DNA sequence: TGTGCCAGCAGCTGGGGGGATGGCTACACCTTC. Translation gives CASSWGDGYTF.

In DNA, the CDR3 is TGTGCCAGTGGGGAGATGGACACTGAAGCTTTCTTT. Its protein is CASGEMDTEAFF. This rearrangement joins TRBV6-5 to TRBJ1-1; D gene ambiguous. This CDR3 has 12 amino acids. Germline V gene lookup returns CDR1 MNHEY and CDR2 SVGAGI. The V gene lost 9 bases and the J gene lost 3 bases, with 11 bases spanning the gap.

The gene calls are TRBV7-3 and TRBJ2-1, with D possibly being TRBD1 (6 bases). Germline V gene sequence: CDR1 SGHTA, CDR2 FQGTGA. There are 16 residues in the CDR3. V was clipped by 6 bases and J by 7 bases, with 22 bases between them. CDR3 DNA sequence: TGTGCCAGCAGTCCTACCCCGGGACATAGCCCAAATGAGCAGTTCTTC. Translated, it gives CASSPTPGHSPNEQFF. The full variable domain, in which reference TRBV7-3 and TRBJ2-1 provide the parts outside the CDR3, is GAGVSQTPSNKVTEKGKYVELRCDPISGHTALYWYRQSLGQGPEFLIYFQGTGAADDSGLPNDRFFAVRPEGSVSTLKIQRTERGDSAVYLCASSPTPGHSPNEQFFGPGTRLTVL.

The chain employs TRBV7-9 and TRBJ1-2; 9 bases fit TRBD1. This CDR3 contains 16 residues. Germline V CDR1 and CDR2: SEHNR, FQNEAQ (reference sequence). The V segment lost 5 bases and the J segment 8 bases; nucleotides outside the gene matches: 15. The CDR3 DNA sequence: TGTGCCAGCAGCAGCCGGGACAGGGTGCAGAGTTTAGGCTACACCTTC. Encoded protein: CASSSRDRVQSLGYTF.

The chain combines TRBV19 with TRBJ1-1; 8 bases are a match to TRBD1. Germline V gene data show CDR1 as LNHDA and CDR2 as SQIVND (reference sequence). CDR3 size: 13 residues. With V trimmed by 5 bases and J by 7 bases, 6 bases remained unmatched. This chain's CDR3 is CASSADRGGEAFF. CDR3 nucleotide sequence: TGTGCCAGTAGTGCAGACAGGGGAGGTGAAGCTTTCTTT.

This clone has a single count. This chain uses TRBV5-6 with TRBJ2-7; D may be TRBD1 (6 bases). From germline, CDR1 is SGHDT and CDR2 YYEEEE. This CDR3 spans 16 amino acids. Trimming removed 0 bases from V and 3 bases from J, with 16 bases in between. The CDR3 here is CASSLEQGIRGYEQYF. CDR3 sequence (DNA): TGTGCCAGCAGCTTGGAACAGGGAATCCGGGGCTACGAGCAGTACTTC.

The chain employs TRBV5-1 and TRBJ1-6; tentative D call: TRBD1 (6 bases). The length of the CDR3 is 14 residues. Trimming left V 0 bases short and J 6 bases short, with 7 bases between. Per germline, CDR1 SGHRS and CDR2 YFSETQ. The CDR3 region is CASSLEGGNSPLHF. The CDR3 DNA reads TGCGCCAGCAGCTTGGAAGGGGGTAATTCACCCCTCCACTTT.

This chain uses TRBV13 with TRBJ2-1; D call uncertain. V lost 3 bases to trimming and J lost 5 bases, with 5 bases between them. There are 12 residues in the CDR3. Germline-derived CDR1 and CDR2 are PRHDT and FYEKMQ (reference sequence). The CDR3 sequence is CASSFRDNEQFF. The CDR3 DNA reads TGTGCCAGCAGCTTTCGGGACAATGAGCAGTTCTTC.

The chain recombines TRBV28 with TRBJ1-5; no firm D call. From germline, CDR1 is MDHEN and CDR2 SYDVKM. This CDR3 is 14 amino acids long. The V end lost 7 bases, the J end lost 7 bases, and 17 bases lay between the germline ends. The CDR3 region has the DNA TGTGCCAGCACCACGGGGAGGGAGGGACAGCCCCAGCATTTT. It encodes CASTTGREGQPQHF.

This clone was recorded only once. The chain links TRBV6-1 to TRBJ1-4; TRBD1 matches at 8 bases. V shed 3 bases, J shed 7 bases, and the junction held 10 bases outside the gene matches. The CDR3 runs to 16 residues. CDR1 MNHNS and CDR2 SASEGT come from the germline V gene. The CDR3 loop reads CASSDLGGQDTEKLFF. CDR3 nucleotides: TGTGCCAGCAGTGACCTAGGGGGACAGGACACTGAAAAACTGTTTTTT.